This is a list of T cell receptor beta chains from one sample in a study of T-cell reconstitution after alpha-beta-depleted transplantation in children. TCRdb processed the PCR reads anew with MiXCR; each CDR3 protein has one entry. The table includes about 980,000 distinct CDR3 sequences, 25% to 30% detected once. Sequencing was performed on PBMCs, mostly from graft donor cells, taken 360 days after TCRalphabeta/CD19-depleted stem cell transplant. The receptors derive from a boy under two years old who had a stem cell transplant for SCID, so the T cells may come from the graft donor. The CDR3 runs from the conserved cysteine through the conserved F or W. The D gene is left open where the match is weak. Expanded clones are given a class, and other clones once, few, many or no size at all.

clone_size	d_call	v_call	j_call	cdr3_nt	cdr3_aa
-	TRBD2	TRBV6-1	TRBJ2-7	TGTGCCAGCCGAGCTAGCGGACAATACGAGCAGTACTTC	CASRASGQYEQYF
few	TRBD2	TRBV5-4	TRBJ2-7	TGTGCCAGCAGCCACGGACTAGGCCGCCACGAGCAGTACTTC	CASSHGLGRHEQYF
-	-	TRBV20-1	TRBJ2-1	TGCAGTGCTAGAGATGTTGGCGGGGTGCTCTACAATGAGCAGTTCTTC	CSARDVGGVLYNEQFF
many	-	TRBV20-1	TRBJ2-2	TGCAGTGCTAGAAAAAGCGGAACCCCCGGGGAGCTGTTTTTT	CSARKSGTPGELFF
few	TRBD2	TRBV5-1	TRBJ2-3	TGCGCCAGCAGCTTGAGGCTAGCGGGCACCCCAGATACGCAGTATTTT	CASSLRLAGTPDTQYF
-	TRBD1	TRBV20-1	TRBJ1-2	TGCAGTGCCCGTCTGAGTGGACAGGTGGGAGGCTACACCTTC	CSARLSGQVGGYTF
once	-	TRBV15	TRBJ1-2	TGTGCCACCCGCCTCCAAGGGCGGCCGCATGGTTACACCTTC	CATRLQGRPHGYTF
-	-	TRBV7-9	TRBJ1-2	TGTGCCAGCAGCCCTGGATTGGGAGGGGACTATGGCTACACCTTC	CASSPGLGGDYGYTF
few	-	TRBV20-1	TRBJ2-1	TGCAGTGCTAGAGATTGGGGGGCCGGGGATGAGCAGTTCTTC	CSARDWGAGDEQFF
-	-	TRBV5-5	TRBJ2-5	TGTGCCACCACTTCATTCCCCTTACAGGCGTACCAAGAGACCCAGTACTTC	CATTSFPLQAYQETQYF
-	TRBD2	TRBV5-1	TRBJ2-7	TGCGCCAGCAGCAGGAGCGGGGCGGGGGAGCAGTACTTC	CASSRSGAGEQYF
few	-	TRBV6-2/TRBV6-3	TRBJ2-3	TGTGCCAGCAGACGTACTACCACAGATACGCAGTATTTT	CASRRTTTDTQYF
few	TRBD2	TRBV7-9	TRBJ2-3	TGTGCCAGCAGCTCCCTGGTAGCGGGGGGACCTGGGGATACGCAGTATTTT	CASSSLVAGGPGDTQYF
many	-	TRBV20-1	TRBJ2-1	TGCAGTGCCAGTGACCACTACAATGAGCAGTTCTTC	CSASDHYNEQFF
-	TRBD1	TRBV6-5	TRBJ1-1	TGTGCCAGCAGCTACGCGGGACAGGTAAACACTGAAGCTTTCTTT	CASSYAGQVNTEAFF
-	-	TRBV7-2	TRBJ1-3	TGTGCCAGCAGCTTAGATCGCCGAAACTCTGGAAACACCATATATTTT	CASSLDRRNSGNTIYF
-	-	TRBV12-5	TRBJ1-1	TGTGCTAGTGGTTTTTCTAGCGGGACGCGGAACACTGAAGCTTTCTTT	CASGFSSGTRNTEAFF
few	TRBD1	TRBV5-1	TRBJ1-1	TGCGCCAGCAGCTTCGACAGGGGGCAAACTGAAGCTTTCTTT	CASSFDRGQTEAFF
-	-	TRBV5-1	TRBJ2-7	TGCGCCAGCGAGCTTGGGCGCGGGTTACGGGAGCAGTACTTC	CASELGRGLREQYF
-	TRBD1	TRBV5-1	TRBJ2-5	TGCGCCAGCAGCTACCGGGACAGGGGCCAGGAGACCCAGTACTTC	CASSYRDRGQETQYF
few	TRBD2	TRBV20-1	TRBJ2-2	TGCAGTGCTAGACTAGCGGGGTCCTGGGAGCTGTTTTTT	CSARLAGSWELFF
-	-	TRBV20-1	TRBJ2-7	TGCAGTGCTAGAGATCAGCAGGGGACGTCCTACGAGCAGTACTTC	CSARDQQGTSYEQYF
few	-	TRBV5-1	TRBJ1-5	TGCGCCAGCAGCTTGGGCAGGGAGGGCCAGCCCCAGCATTTT	CASSLGREGQPQHF
-	-	TRBV5-6	TRBJ2-1	TGTGCCATCGGCTTAGGGGTGAATGAGCAGTTCTTC	CAIGLGVNEQFF
-	-	TRBV20-1	TRBJ1-2	TGCAGTGCTAGGGAGGGATTCTATGGCTACACCTTC	CSAREGFYGYTF
few	-	TRBV7-2	TRBJ2-3	TGTGCCAGCAGCTTAGTAGGGCCGGCAGATACGCAGTATTTT	CASSLVGPADTQYF
-	-	TRBV10-3	TRBJ2-5	TGTGCCATCTCTGGAGTGAGGGCCCCAGAGACCCAGTACTTC	CAISGVRAPETQYF
few	-	TRBV10-3	TRBJ2-7	TGTGCCACCCGACCGTGGCCTTTCTACGAGCAGTACTTC	CATRPWPFYEQYF
-	-	TRBV12-3/TRBV12-4	TRBJ2-7	TGTGCCAGCAGTTTAAGGGAGTATTCCTACGAGCAGTACTTC	CASSLREYSYEQYF
-	-	TRBV28	TRBJ2-7	TGTGCCAGCAGTTTAATTGCCCGAGTCTCCTACGAGCAGTACTTC	CASSLIARVSYEQYF
many	-	TRBV20-1	TRBJ1-1	TGCAGTGCCGGGAGGCTGGACACTGAAGCTTTCTTT	CSAGRLDTEAFF
few	-	TRBV29-1	TRBJ1-2	TGCAGCGTTGATAGCGGCCGAAATCGCTATGGCTACACCTTC	CSVDSGRNRYGYTF
-	-	TRBV27	TRBJ2-7	TGTGCCAGCAGTTTCGGGTTCGGGGGCCTCTACGAGCAGTACTTC	CASSFGFGGLYEQYF
once	-	TRBV25-1	TRBJ1-4	TGTGCCAGCAGCGCCCCGGGGCTGGGGAATGAAAAACTGTTTTTT	CASSAPGLGNEKLFF
-	TRBD1	TRBV12-3/TRBV12-4	TRBJ1-2	TGTGCCAGCAGTTCAACCGGGACAGAAGGTTCTGCTCCCTTC	CASSSTGTEGSAPF
-	-	TRBV4-3	TRBJ2-1	TGCGCCAGCAGCCAAGATCCCGACAGTTACAATGAGCAGTTCTTC	CASSQDPDSYNEQFF
-	-	TRBV27	TRBJ2-7	TGTGCCAGCAGTTTACATTGGGGCTGGGACGAGCAGTACTTC	CASSLHWGWDEQYF
-	TRBD2	TRBV15	TRBJ2-7	TGTGCCACCAGCAAGGGAAGCGGGGGGTTTTCTTACGAGCAGTACTTC	CATSKGSGGFSYEQYF
-	-	TRBV12-3/TRBV12-4	TRBJ2-2	TGTGCCAGCAGGCTAAGGGCAGGGGAGGCCGGGGAGCTGTTTTTT	CASRLRAGEAGELFF
-	TRBD2	TRBV2	TRBJ2-7	TGTGCCAGCAGTGACAGGACTAGGCTGGGCGAGCAGTACTTC	CASSDRTRLGEQYF
-	-	TRBV28	TRBJ2-7	TGTGCCAGCAGTTTTTCTCCATACGGGACAGAGCAGTACTTC	CASSFSPYGTEQYF
-	-	TRBV20-1	TRBJ1-1	TGCAGTGCTAGATCTCCCGCGGGGGTGAACACTGAAGCTTTCTTT	CSARSPAGVNTEAFF
few	-	TRBV10-3	TRBJ1-1	TGTGCCGTAGCCACGCTAACAGGGTTGCACACTGAAGCTTTCTTT	CAVATLTGLHTEAFF
-	TRBD2	TRBV9	TRBJ2-1	TGTGCCAGCAGCGTAGTAGCTAGCGGGGGGTTTTACAATGAGCAGTTCTTC	CASSVVASGGFYNEQFF
-	TRBD1	TRBV4-3	TRBJ2-1	TGCGCCAGCAGAGACAGGGTAGGGTCCTACAATGAGCAGTTCTTC	CASRDRVGSYNEQFF
few	-	TRBV12-3/TRBV12-4	TRBJ2-7	TGTGCCAGCAGTTCCTCGTCAGGGATTCACGAGCAGTACTTC	CASSSSSGIHEQYF
-	-	TRBV2	TRBJ1-3	TGTGCCAGCAGAGCCGGGACAAAGGGAAACACCATATATTTT	CASRAGTKGNTIYF
-	-	TRBV20-1	TRBJ2-7	TGCAGTGCTATCCCTCCGGGCGTCGCACTCGAGCAGTACTTC	CSAIPPGVALEQYF
few	TRBD2	TRBV20-1	TRBJ2-1	TGCAGTGCTAGAGTGCTAGCGGGGGGGATAACCTACAATGAGCAGTTCTTC	CSARVLAGGITYNEQFF
-	-	TRBV20-1	TRBJ1-6	TGCAGTGCTAGGACAGTTTATAATTCACCCCTCCACTTT	CSARTVYNSPLHF
few	-	TRBV12-3/TRBV12-4	TRBJ1-2	TGTGCCAGCAGTTTACGGTCGGCGGAGAGGGGCTACACCTTC	CASSLRSAERGYTF
-	TRBD1	TRBV7-2	TRBJ2-7	TGTGCCAGCAGCGGCCGGGACAGTGGGCACGAGCAGTACTTC	CASSGRDSGHEQYF
-	-	TRBV6-5	TRBJ2-7	TGTGCCAGCAGTTACTCGAGGGTTTGGGGAGCGGCCTACGAGCAGTACTTC	CASSYSRVWGAAYEQYF
-	-	TRBV5-1	TRBJ2-3	TGCGCCAGCACACGGTCGGAGGGACTCACAGATACGCAGTATTTT	CASTRSEGLTDTQYF